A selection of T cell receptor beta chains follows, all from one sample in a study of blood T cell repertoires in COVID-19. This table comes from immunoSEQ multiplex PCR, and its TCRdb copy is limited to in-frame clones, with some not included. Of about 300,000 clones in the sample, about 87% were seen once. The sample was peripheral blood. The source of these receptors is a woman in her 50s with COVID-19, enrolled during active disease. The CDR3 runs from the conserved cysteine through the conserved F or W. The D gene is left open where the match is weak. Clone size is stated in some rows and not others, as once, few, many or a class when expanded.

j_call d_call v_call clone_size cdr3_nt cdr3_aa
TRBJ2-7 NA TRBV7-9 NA TGTGCCAGCAGCTTGTCGAGTGGACTTCTCTACGAGCAGTACTTC CASSLSSGLLYEQYF
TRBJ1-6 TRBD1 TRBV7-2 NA TGTGCCAGCAGCTTACGTGGACAGGGTTTGAATTCACCCCTCCACTTT CASSLRGQGLNSPLHF
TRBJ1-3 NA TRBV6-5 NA TGTGCCAGCAGTTACGCGGCCGGATCAGTGACCATATATTTT CASSYAAGSVTIYF
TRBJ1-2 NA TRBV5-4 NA TGTGCCAGCAGCTCCCGGCCAGGGCTCTGGAATGGCTACACCTTC CASSSRPGLWNGYTF
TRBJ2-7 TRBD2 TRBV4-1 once TGCGCCAGCAGCCAAGTGAGCGGGAGAGCCTACGAGCAGTACTTC CASSQVSGRAYEQYF
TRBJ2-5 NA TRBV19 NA TGTGCCAGTAGTTCGAGGGCCAACGCGGAGACCCAGTACTTC CASSSRANAETQYF
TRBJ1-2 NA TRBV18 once TGTGCCAGCTCACCATCGGTATCTGGCTATGGCTACACCTTC CASSPSVSGYGYTF
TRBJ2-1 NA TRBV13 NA TGTGCCAGCAGCTTAGGCAGGGGGGATGAGCAGTTCTTC CASSLGRGDEQFF
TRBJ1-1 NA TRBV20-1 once TGCAGGCTTACCCGAGGCACTGAAGCTTTCTTT CRLTRGTEAFF
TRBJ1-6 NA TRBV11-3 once TGTGCCAGCAGCTCAGGGCTTTCAGATAATTCACCCCTCCACTTT CASSSGLSDNSPLHF
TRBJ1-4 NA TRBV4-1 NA TGCGCCAGCAGCCTCAATACAGGGATTAATGAAAAACTGTTTTTT CASSLNTGINEKLFF
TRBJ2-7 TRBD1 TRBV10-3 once TGTGCCACAAAAAGGGACAGTTACTACGAGCAGTACTTC CATKRDSYYEQYF
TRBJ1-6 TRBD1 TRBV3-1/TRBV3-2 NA TGTGCCAGCAGCTCGGGACAGAGTAATTCACCCCTCCACTTT CASSSGQSNSPLHF
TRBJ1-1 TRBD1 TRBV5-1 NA TGCGCCAGCAGCTTGGTGGCAGGGGGAGGTGAAGCTTTCTTT CASSLVAGGGEAFF
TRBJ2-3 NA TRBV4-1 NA TGCGCCAGCAGCCAGCCAGTAGATACGCAGTATTTT CASSQPVDTQYF
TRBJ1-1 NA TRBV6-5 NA TGTGCCAGCAGTTACTCGACAGGATACCAAGCTTTCTTT CASSYSTGYQAFF
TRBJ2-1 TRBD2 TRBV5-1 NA TGCGCCAGTCCCCTCCGGGTAGCGGGAGGACCTAAGCCCTACAATGAGCAGTTCTTC CASPLRVAGGPKPYNEQFF
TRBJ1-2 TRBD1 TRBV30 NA TGTGCCTGGGGACAGGGGCGGACTAACTATGGCTACACCTTC CAWGQGRTNYGYTF
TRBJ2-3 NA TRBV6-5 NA TGTGCCACCACTAAAGTTGACACAGATACGCAGTATTTT CATTKVDTDTQYF
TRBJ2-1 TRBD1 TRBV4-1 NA TGCGCCAGCAGCCAAGTACCCACCGTAGGGGGCGATGGGGAGCAGTTCTTC CASSQVPTVGGDGEQFF
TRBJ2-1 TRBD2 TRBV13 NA TGTGCCAGCAGCTTAGGACTAGCGGGCACCTACAATGAGCAGTTCTTC CASSLGLAGTYNEQFF
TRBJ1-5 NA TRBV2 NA TGTGCCAGCAGTTGGACTCATAGCAATCAGCCCCAGCATTTT CASSWTHSNQPQHF
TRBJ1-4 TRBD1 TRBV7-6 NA TGTGCCAGCAGCTTAGAGACAGGGGAGGGAGAAAAACTGTTTTTT CASSLETGEGEKLFF
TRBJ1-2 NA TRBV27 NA TGTGCCAGCAGTTTAACAGGGACCAACTATGGCTACACCTTC CASSLTGTNYGYTF
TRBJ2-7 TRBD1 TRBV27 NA TGTGCCAGCAGTTTACTGGACAGGGGGCGCTCCTACGAGCAGTACTTC CASSLLDRGRSYEQYF
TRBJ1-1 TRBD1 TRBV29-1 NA TGCAGCGTCGGTCGGTCAACAGGGGACACTGAAGCTTTCTTT CSVGRSTGDTEAFF
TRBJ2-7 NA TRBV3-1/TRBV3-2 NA TGTGCCAGCAGCCAACCAGGACAGAACTTTTACGAGCAGTACTTC CASSQPGQNFYEQYF
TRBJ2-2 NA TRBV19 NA TGTGCCAGTACCCGAGCTGCGCTGATTAACACCGGGGAGCTGTTTTTT CASTRAALINTGELFF
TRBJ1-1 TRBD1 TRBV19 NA TGTGCCAGTAGTCCGAGACGGACAGGGGGTTTGGACACTGAAGCTTTCTTT CASSPRRTGGLDTEAFF
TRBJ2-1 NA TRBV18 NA TGTGCCAGCTCACCATTGGAAATTCTGGCCTGGGGGGAAAAAATGGGGCAGTTCTTC CASSPLEILAWGEKMGQFF
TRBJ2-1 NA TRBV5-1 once TGCGCCAGCAGCTTGGTCGGGGCGGGGTACAATGAGCAGTTCTTC CASSLVGAGYNEQFF
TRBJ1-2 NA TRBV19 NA TGTGCCAGTAGTTTGGGACACCTCTACACCTTC CASSLGHLYTF
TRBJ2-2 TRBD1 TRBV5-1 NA TGCGCCACCTCATACAATGGGGGAGCCGGGACAGGGATCACCGGGGAGCTGTTTTTT CATSYNGGAGTGITGELFF
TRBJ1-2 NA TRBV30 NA TGTGCCTGGAGTGTTGCAGGAGGGCAGCCTAAGGGCTACACCTTC CAWSVAGGQPKGYTF
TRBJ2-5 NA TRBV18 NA TGTGCCAGCTCACCAACGACAGGTCAAGAGACCCAGTACTTC CASSPTTGQETQYF
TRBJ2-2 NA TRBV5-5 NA TGTGCCAGCAGCTCCCAGGGTTCCGGGGAGCTGTTTTTT CASSSQGSGELFF
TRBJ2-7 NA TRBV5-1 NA TGCGCCAGCAGCCCCCTTCGGGGTCTTTCTAGCTCCTACGAGCAGTACTTC CASSPLRGLSSSYEQYF
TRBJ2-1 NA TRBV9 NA TGTGCCAGCAGCGTAGGAATGGGACTGGCGGCCTACAATGAGCAGTTCTTC CASSVGMGLAAYNEQFF